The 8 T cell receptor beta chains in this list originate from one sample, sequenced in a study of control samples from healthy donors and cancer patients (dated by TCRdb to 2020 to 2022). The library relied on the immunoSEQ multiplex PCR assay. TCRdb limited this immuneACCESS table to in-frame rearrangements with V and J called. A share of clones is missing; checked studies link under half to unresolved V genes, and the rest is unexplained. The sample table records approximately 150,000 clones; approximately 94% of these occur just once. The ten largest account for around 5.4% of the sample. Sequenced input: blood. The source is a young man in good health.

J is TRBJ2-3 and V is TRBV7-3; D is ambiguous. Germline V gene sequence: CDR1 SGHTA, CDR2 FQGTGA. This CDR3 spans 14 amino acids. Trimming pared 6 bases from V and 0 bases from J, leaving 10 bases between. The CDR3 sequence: CASSVGYSTDTQYF. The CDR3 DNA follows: TGTGCCAGCAGTGTTGGCTATAGCACAGATACGCAGTATTTT.

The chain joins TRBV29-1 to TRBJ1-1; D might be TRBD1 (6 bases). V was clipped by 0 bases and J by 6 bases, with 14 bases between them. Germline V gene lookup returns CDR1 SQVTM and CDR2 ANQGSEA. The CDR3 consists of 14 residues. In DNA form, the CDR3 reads TGCAGCGTTGAAGATTGGCAGGGGCGACCTGAAGCTTTCTTT. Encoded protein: CSVEDWQGRPEAFF.

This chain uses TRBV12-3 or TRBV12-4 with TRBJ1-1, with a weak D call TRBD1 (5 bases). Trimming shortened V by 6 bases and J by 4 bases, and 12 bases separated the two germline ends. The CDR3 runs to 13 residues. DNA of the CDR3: TGTGCCAGCAGATTAAGACAGATCACTGAAGCTTTCTTT. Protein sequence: CASRLRQITEAFF.

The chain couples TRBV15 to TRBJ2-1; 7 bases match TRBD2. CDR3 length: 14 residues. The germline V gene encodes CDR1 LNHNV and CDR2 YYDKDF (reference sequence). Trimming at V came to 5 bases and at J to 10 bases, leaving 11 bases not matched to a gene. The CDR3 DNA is TGTGCCACCAGCCGATCCTTGACGGGAGGAGAGCAGTTCTTC. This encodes CATSRSLTGGEQFF. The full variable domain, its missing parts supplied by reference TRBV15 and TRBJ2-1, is DAMVIQNPRYQVTQFGKPVTLSCSQTLNHNVMYWYQQKSSQAPKLLFHYYDKDFNNEADTPDNFQSRRPNTSFCFLDIRSPGLGDTAMYLCATSRSLTGGEQFFGPGTRLTVL.

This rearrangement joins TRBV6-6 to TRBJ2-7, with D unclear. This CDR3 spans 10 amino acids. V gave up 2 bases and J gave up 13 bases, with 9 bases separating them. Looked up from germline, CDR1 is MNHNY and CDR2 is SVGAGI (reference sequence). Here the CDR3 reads CASSYAANYF. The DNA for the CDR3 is TGTGCCAGCAGTTACGCGGCAAATTACTTC.

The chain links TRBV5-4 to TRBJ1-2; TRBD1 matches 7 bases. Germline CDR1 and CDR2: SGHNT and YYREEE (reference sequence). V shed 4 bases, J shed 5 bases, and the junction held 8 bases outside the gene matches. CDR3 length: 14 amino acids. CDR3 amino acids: CASSVVGTDYGYTF. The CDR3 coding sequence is TGTGCCAGCAGCGTGGTGGGGACAGATTATGGCTACACCTTC.

CDR3 region: CAISGGFGNEKLFF. CDR3 nucleotides: TGTGCCATAAGCGGGGGATTCGGTAATGAAAAACTGTTTTTT. J is TRBJ1-4 and V is TRBV10-3; D is perhaps TRBD1 (5 bases). This CDR3 has 14 amino acids. Trimming pared 9 bases from V and 4 bases from J, leaving 15 bases between. Germline V CDR1 and CDR2: ENHRY, SYGVKD.

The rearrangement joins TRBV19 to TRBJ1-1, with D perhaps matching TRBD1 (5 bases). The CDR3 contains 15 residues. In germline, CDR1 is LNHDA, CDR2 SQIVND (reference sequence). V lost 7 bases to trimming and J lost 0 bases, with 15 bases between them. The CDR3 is CASTGPEGLNTEAFF. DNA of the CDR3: TGTGCCAGTACGGGGCCGGAAGGGTTGAACACTGAAGCTTTCTTT.